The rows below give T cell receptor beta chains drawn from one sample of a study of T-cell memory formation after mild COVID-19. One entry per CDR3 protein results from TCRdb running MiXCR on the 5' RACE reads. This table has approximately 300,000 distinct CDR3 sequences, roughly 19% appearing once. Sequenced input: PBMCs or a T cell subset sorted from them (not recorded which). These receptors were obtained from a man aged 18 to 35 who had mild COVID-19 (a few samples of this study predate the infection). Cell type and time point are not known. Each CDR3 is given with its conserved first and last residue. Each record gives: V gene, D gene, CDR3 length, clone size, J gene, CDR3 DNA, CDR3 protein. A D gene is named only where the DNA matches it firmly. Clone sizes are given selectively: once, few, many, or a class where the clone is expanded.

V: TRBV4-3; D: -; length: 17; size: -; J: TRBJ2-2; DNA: TGCGCCAGCAGCCAAGGGTCGTGGGGAGGGAACACCGGGGAGCTGTTTTTT; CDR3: CASSQGSWGGNTGELFF
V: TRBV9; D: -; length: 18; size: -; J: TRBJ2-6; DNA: TGTGCCAGCAGCGTAGACTGGTTGGCGCAAGGGGGGGCCAACGTCCTGACTTTC; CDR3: CASSVDWLAQGGANVLTF
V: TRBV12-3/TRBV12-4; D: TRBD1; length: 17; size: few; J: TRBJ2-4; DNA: TGTGCCAGCAGCGGGGACAGGGGGAGTATAGCCAAAAACATTCAGTACTTC; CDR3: CASSGDRGSIAKNIQYF
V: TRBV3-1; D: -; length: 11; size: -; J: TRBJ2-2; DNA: TGTGCCAGCAGCCAAGCTAGGGAGCTGTTTTTT; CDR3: CASSQARELFF
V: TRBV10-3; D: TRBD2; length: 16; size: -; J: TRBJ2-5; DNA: TGTGCCATCAGTGAGTCGAGCGGGGGCGGATGGGAGACCCAGTACTTC; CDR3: CAISESSGGGWETQYF
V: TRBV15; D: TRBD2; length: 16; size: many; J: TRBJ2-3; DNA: TGTGCCACCAGCAGAGGGACTAGCGGGGCAGGAGATACGCAGTATTTT; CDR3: CATSRGTSGAGDTQYF
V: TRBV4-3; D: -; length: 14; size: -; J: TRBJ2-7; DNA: TGCGCCAGCAGCCAAGATCGAGGGGACTACGAGCAGTACTTC; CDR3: CASSQDRGDYEQYF
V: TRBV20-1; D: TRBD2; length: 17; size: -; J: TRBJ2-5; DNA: TGCAGTGCTAGAGATGGGCTAGCGGGGGCGTACCAAGAGACCCAGTACTTC; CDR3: CSARDGLAGAYQETQYF
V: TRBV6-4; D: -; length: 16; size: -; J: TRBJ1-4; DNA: TGTGCCAGCAGCAGAGGGGAGGGATCAACTAATGAAAAACTGTTTTTT; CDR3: CASSRGEGSTNEKLFF
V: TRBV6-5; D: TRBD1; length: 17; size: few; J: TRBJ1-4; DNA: TGTGCCAGCAGTACCTCCGGGACAGGGTTTACTAATGAAAAACTGTTTTTT; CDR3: CASSTSGTGFTNEKLFF
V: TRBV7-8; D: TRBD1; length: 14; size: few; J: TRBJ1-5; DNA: TGTGCCAGCAGCAAAGGACAGGGTCGCCAGCCCCAGCATTTT; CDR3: CASSKGQGRQPQHF
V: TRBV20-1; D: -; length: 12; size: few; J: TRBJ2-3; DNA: TGCAGTGCTAGAGCCGTTCCAGATACGCAGTATTTT; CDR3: CSARAVPDTQYF
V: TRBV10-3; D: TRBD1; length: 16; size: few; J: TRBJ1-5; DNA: TGTGCCATCCTAAGAACTGACAGGGGGAGAAGTGCGCCCCAGCATTTT; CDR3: CAILRTDRGRSAPQHF
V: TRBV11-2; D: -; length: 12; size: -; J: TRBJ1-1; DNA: TGTGCCAGCAGGTCGCTGAGGCCTGAAGCTTTCTTT; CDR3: CASRSLRPEAFF
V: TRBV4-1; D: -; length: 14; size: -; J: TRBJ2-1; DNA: TGCGCCAGCAGCCAAGAAATCGGCTACAATGAGCAGTTCTTC; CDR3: CASSQEIGYNEQFF
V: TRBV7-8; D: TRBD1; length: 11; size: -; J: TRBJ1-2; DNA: TGTGCCGGAGAGGACAGGGGTGGCTACACCTTC; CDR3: CAGEDRGGYTF